The rows below give T cell receptor beta chains drawn from one sample of a study of cytomegalovirus exposure and HLA in healthy donors. Assay used: immunoSEQ multiplex PCR; TCRdb lists only in-frame clones, some missing. The table lists over 70,000 clones, about 90% of them singletons. The specimen sequenced was PBMCs. The origin of the receptors is a woman between 18 and 30 years old in good health and CMV-seropositive. The CDR3 runs from the conserved cysteine through the conserved F or W. A D gene is named only where the DNA matches it firmly. Expanded clones are given a class, and other clones once, few, many or no size at all.

clone_size,v_call,j_call,d_call,cdr3_aa,cdr3_nt
.,TRBV27,TRBJ1-5,.,CASSLYRARNQPQHF,TGTGCCAGCAGTTTATACAGGGCCCGCAATCAGCCCCAGCATTTT
.,TRBV6-5,TRBJ1-2,.,CASSEGGGYTF,TGTGCCAGCAGTGAAGGAGGTGGCTACACCTTC
.,TRBV9,TRBJ2-3,.,CASSVGGQPGTDTQYF,TGTGCCAGCAGCGTAGGGGGGCAGCCCGGCACAGATACGCAGTATTTT
.,TRBV15,TRBJ2-3,.,CATSGTHDTDTQYF,TGTGCCACCAGCGGGACACACGACACAGATACGCAGTATTTT
.,TRBV10-1,TRBJ2-2,.,CASSESRYTGELFF,TGCGCCAGCAGTGAGTCTCGGTACACCGGGGAGCTGTTTTTT
once,TRBV9,TRBJ1-1,.,CASSAESLHLNTEAFF,TGTGCCAGCAGCGCCGAGTCCCTTCACCTGAACACTGAAGCTTTCTTT
.,TRBV27,TRBJ1-1,TRBD1,CASSRQGNTEAFF,TGTGCCAGCAGCCGACAGGGTAACACTGAAGCTTTCTTT
once,TRBV7-2,TRBJ2-1,.,CASSLGRGAYNEQFF,TGTGCCAGCAGCTTAGGCAGGGGAGCCTACAATGAGCAGTTCTTC
.,TRBV19,TRBJ2-7,TRBD1,CASSADSGGGYEQYF,TGTGCCAGTAGTGCTGACTCAGGGGGCGGGTACGAGCAGTACTTC
.,TRBV19,TRBJ2-6,.,CASRSTGGANVLTF,TGTGCCAGTAGATCCACGGGTGGGGCCAACGTCCTGACTTTC
.,TRBV7-2,TRBJ2-7,.,CASSLVSRGSSYEQYF,TGTGCCAGCAGCTTAGTTTCTCGGGGGAGCTCCTACGAGCAGTACTTC
few,TRBV30,TRBJ1-5,.,CAWRQGLAQPQHF,TGTGCCTGGAGACAGGGACTAGCTCAGCCCCAGCATTTT
.,TRBV19,TRBJ1-5,.,CATSKQGGSNQPQHF,TGTGCCACTTCCAAACAGGGAGGGAGTAATCAGCCCCAGCATTTT
.,TRBV27,TRBJ2-1,TRBD2,CASSFREGQRGNDEQFF,TGTGCCAGCAGTTTCCGGGAGGGGCAGCGGGGGAATGATGAGCAGTTCTTC
.,TRBV27,TRBJ2-5,.,CASSWGRGGTQYF,TGTGCCAGCAGTTGGGGAAGGGGAGGGACCCAGTACTTC
.,TRBV27,TRBJ2-1,TRBD1,CASSLLQPGQGAQRYNEQFF,TGTGCCAGCAGTTTACTCCAGCCAGGACAGGGGGCTCAGCGCTACAATGAGCAGTTCTTC
.,TRBV9,TRBJ2-1,TRBD2,CASSVGSWAEGLAGNYNEQFF,TGTGCCAGCAGCGTAGGTTCCTGGGCCGAAGGACTAGCGGGAAACTACAATGAGCAGTTCTTC
.,TRBV19,TRBJ1-3,.,CASSRGPGNTIYF,TGTGCCAGTAGTAGGGGCCCTGGAAACACCATATATTTT
.,TRBV28,TRBJ2-5,.,CASSSVAANKETQYF,TGTGCCAGCAGTTCGGTAGCGGCAAATAAAGAGACCCAGTACTTC
.,TRBV6-6,TRBJ1-1,.,CASSSPGRMNTEAFF,TGTGCCAGCAGTTCGCCTGGGAGGATGAACACTGAAGCTTTCTTT
.,TRBV28,TRBJ1-1,.,CASSSGSRTEAFF,TGTGCCAGCAGCTCCGGGAGTCGCACTGAAGCTTTCTTT
.,TRBV28,TRBJ1-5,.,CASSFIVNQPQHF,TGTGCCAGCAGTTTTATCGTCAATCAGCCCCAGCATTTT
.,TRBV2,TRBJ2-1,TRBD2,CASSDTSGNSNEQFF,TGTGCCAGCAGTGACACTAGCGGGAATTCGAATGAGCAGTTCTTC
.,TRBV9,TRBJ1-3,.,CASSSSPGEGFGNTIYF,TGTGCCAGCAGCTCTTCTCCGGGGGAGGGTTTTGGAAACACCATATATTTT
.,TRBV6-1,TRBJ1-5,.,CASSLSLNSNQPQHF,TGTGCCAGCAGTTTAAGTCTAAATAGCAATCAGCCCCAGCATTTT
.,TRBV28,TRBJ1-1,.,CAAGYGRFSPKTEAFF,TGTGCAGCAGGTTATGGGAGGTTCTCCCCCAAAACTGAAGCTTTCTTT
.,TRBV30,TRBJ2-2,TRBD1,CARGQRTGELFF,TGTGCCCGGGGACAGCGTACCGGGGAGCTGTTTTTT
.,TRBV5-4,TRBJ2-5,TRBD1,CASSWYRTGTHQETQYF,TGTGCCAGCAGCTGGTACCGGACAGGGACCCACCAAGAGACCCAGTACTTC
.,TRBV9,TRBJ2-6,TRBD2,CASSVRAGGHLSGANVLTF,TGTGCCAGCAGCGTGAGAGCGGGGGGCCACCTCTCTGGGGCCAACGTCCTGACTTTC
.,TRBV6-1,TRBJ2-7,TRBD1,CASSVSVGTGAYEQYF,TGTGCCAGCAGTGTTAGCGTGGGAACAGGGGCGTACGAGCAGTACTTC
.,TRBV18,TRBJ2-4,.,CASSPDSGAKNIQYF,TGTGCCAGCTCACCGGACAGCGGAGCCAAAAACATTCAGTACTTC
once,TRBV4-1,TRBJ2-1,.,CASSQEGPGWVPNEQFF,TGCGCCAGCAGCCAAGAGGGTCCGGGGTGGGTCCCCAATGAGCAGTTCTTC
.,TRBV7-9,TRBJ1-1,TRBD1,CASSARDRGLQTEAFF,TGTGCCAGCAGCGCTCGGGACAGGGGGCTGCAGACTGAAGCTTTCTTT
.,TRBV11-2,TRBJ2-7,TRBD1,CASSPAAWTGRHEQYF,TGTGCCAGCAGCCCCGCGGCGTGGACAGGGAGACACGAGCAGTACTTC
.,TRBV5-4,TRBJ2-1,.,CASSTPGLNEQFF,TGTGCCAGCAGCACCCCGGGACTGAATGAGCAGTTCTTC
.,TRBV19,TRBJ1-5,.,CASSIQSQPQHF,TGTGCCAGTAGTATTCAAAGCCAGCCCCAGCATTTT